Presented here are 14 T cell receptor beta chains from one specimen sequenced in a study of glioma-infiltrating T cells after dendritic cell vaccination. The time point denotes: after dendritic cell vaccination, including at tumor progression/relapse. Repertoires were generated with immunoSEQ multiplex PCR, while TCRdb's copy carries only in-frame clones and drops some. The sample has 99,000 or so clones, over 80% seen once; the top ten hold 5.4%. The sample here was blood, taken after dendritic cell vaccination. The source of these receptors is a human donor with glioblastoma.

This chain joins TRBV30 and TRBJ2-7, with 9 nucleotides matching TRBD2. Germline CDR1 reads GTSNPN; CDR2 reads SVGIG (reference sequence). The CDR3 has 15 residues. V gave up 0 bases and J gave up 7 bases; unmatched junction bases: 10. For the CDR3, the DNA is TGTGCCTGGAGTGTACGAAGCGGGAGGTCGGGGGAGCAGTACTTC. It translates to CAWSVRSGRSGEQYF. The full variable domain, its missing parts supplied by reference TRBV30 and TRBJ2-7, is SQTIHQWPATLVQPVGSPLSLECTVEGTSNPNLYWYRQAAGRGLQLLFYSVGIGQISSEVPQNLSASRPQDRQFILSSKKLLLSDSGFYLCAWSVRSGRSGEQYFGPGTRLTVT.

This clone was counted only a few times. This sequence joins TRBV6-5 and TRBJ1-1; no clear D. Between the trimmed V and J ends, which lost 2 bases and 1 base, there was a span of 14 bases. Germline CDR1 is MNHEY and CDR2 is SVGAGI. CDR3 length: 16 residues. The CDR3 nucleotides read TGTGCCAGCAGTTACCAAAGGAGGCTATCGAACACTGAAGCTTTCTTT. This encodes CASSYQRRLSNTEAFF.

This sequence joins TRBV10-2 and TRBJ2-1, with 9 bases identical to TRBD2. Germline V gene data show CDR1 as WSHSY and CDR2 as SAAADI. Unmatched junction bases numbered 6, after V lost 6 bases and J lost 3 bases. CDR3 length: 15 amino acids. CDR3 region: CASSPRLADYNEQFF. Here the CDR3 DNA reads TGCGCCAGCAGCCCACGACTAGCGGACTACAATGAGCAGTTCTTC.

In nucleotides, the CDR3 is TGTGCTAGTGGTTTGAGACTAGCGGGGATATATACGCAGTATTTT. The encoded protein is CASGLRLAGIYTQYF. The chain employs TRBV12-5 and TRBJ2-3; 11 nucleotides align to TRBD2. The germline CDR1 and CDR2 sequences are LGHNT and FRNRAP. The CDR3 spans 15 residues. The J segment lost 7 bases and the V segment lost 2 bases, leaving 5 bases of the junction unmatched. Based on the CDR3 plus reference TRBV12-5 and TRBJ2-3, the full variable domain is DARVTQTPRHKVTEMGQEVTMRCQPILGHNTVFWYRQTMMQGLELLAYFRNRAPLDDSGMPKDRFSAEMPDATLATLKIQPSEPRDSAVYFCASGLRLAGIYTQYFGPGTRLTVL.

The chain carries TRBV5-4 and TRBJ2-7, with 10 bases matching TRBD2. The CDR3 loop spans 15 amino acids. The germline gives CDR1 SGHNT, CDR2 YYREEE (reference sequence). Trimming cost V 5 bases and J 4 bases; bases outside gene matches: 9. CDR3 region: CASSLPQAGGYEQYF. The CDR3 DNA sequence: TGTGCCAGCAGTCTACCCCAAGCGGGGGGGTACGAGCAGTACTTC. The variable domain in full, with the rest retrieved from reference TRBV5-4 and TRBJ2-7, is ETGVTQSPTHLIKTRGQQVTLRCSSQSGHNTVSWYQQALGQGPQFIFQYYREEENGRGNFPPRFSGLQFPNYSSELNVNALELDDSALYLCASSLPQAGGYEQYFGPGTRLTVT.

The CDR3 region is CASSEGRSGRAFADTQYF. The CDR3 coding sequence is TGTGCCAGCAGTGAAGGTAGAAGCGGGAGGGCCTTCGCAGATACGCAGTATTTT. The chain has TRBV6-1 and TRBJ2-3, with 10 bases lining up with TRBD2. The germline V gene encodes CDR1 MNHNS and CDR2 SASEGT. Trimming cost V 1 base and J 4 bases; bases outside gene matches: 11. The CDR3 length is 18 residues.

This clone was observed once. This chain connects TRBV19 to TRBJ2-6, with 7 positions matching TRBD1. This CDR3 has 18 amino acids. CDR1 is LNHDA, CDR2 SQIVND, per germline (reference sequence). V shed 7 bases, J shed 0 bases, and the junction held 12 bases outside the gene matches. The CDR3 bases are TGTGCCAGTAATCGTCCGGGACAGATGGTCTCTGGGGCCAACGTCCTGACTTTC. Amino acids: CASNRPGQMVSGANVLTF.

The V and J genes are TRBV10-3 and TRBJ1-5, with D possibly TRBD1 on 6 matching bases. CDR1 is ENHRY, CDR2 SYGVKD, per germline. The germline V and J ends were trimmed by 4 bases and 1 base, with 17 bases remaining between them. This CDR3 has 17 residues. The CDR3 DNA sequence: TGTGCCATCAGTGGGGACCCAACAGGGCCCAGCAATCAGCCCCAGCATTTT. Amino acid sequence: CAISGDPTGPSNQPQHF.

This clone was seen a single time. The chain uses TRBV7-9 and TRBJ2-7, with TRBD2 as a possible D gene (6 bases). Trimming cost V 5 bases and J 3 bases, with 20 bases left between them. CDR1 and CDR2 (germline): SEHNR, FQNEAQ (reference sequence). The CDR3 contains 16 residues. The CDR3 DNA reads TGTGCCAGCAGCCCGGGCGGGATCAGGTCCTACTACGAGCAGTACTTC. Its protein is CASSPGGIRSYYEQYF.

The chain carries TRBV7-9 and TRBJ1-2; no clear D gene. Germline V gene lookup returns CDR1 SEHNR and CDR2 FQNEAQ (reference sequence). V dropped 0 bases and J dropped 8 bases, with 7 bases sitting between them. The CDR3 has 12 residues. CDR3 DNA: TGTGCCAGCAGCTTAGCTATTGAGGGCTACACCTTC. This gives the protein CASSLAIEGYTF.

This chain joins TRBV10-3 and TRBJ1-4; tentatively, D is TRBD1 (6 bases). Germline CDR1 reads ENHRY; CDR2 reads SYGVKD. Trimming cost V 2 bases and J 8 bases, with 12 bases left between them. This CDR3 is 14 amino acids long. CDR3 region: CAISEVRGYEKLFF. The CDR3 nucleotides read TGTGCCATCAGTGAGGTCAGGGGCTACGAAAAACTGTTTTTT.

The V and J genes are TRBV6-5 and TRBJ1-2, with a weak D call TRBD1 (5 bases). The V end lost 6 bases, the J end lost 6 bases, and 20 bases lay between the germline ends. In germline, CDR1 is MNHEY, CDR2 SVGAGI. CDR3 length: 15 residues. The CDR3 coding sequence is TGTGCCAGCAGAAGTGGGGCTACTTTGAGAGATGGCTACACCTTC. It yields the protein CASRSGATLRDGYTF.

The rearrangement uses TRBV28 and TRBJ1-1, with a weak D call TRBD1 (6 bases). The CDR3 contains 13 residues. Germline assignment: CDR1 MDHEN and CDR2 SYDVKM. V was trimmed by 4 bases and J by 5 bases, leaving 11 bases between them. CDR3 DNA sequence: TGTGCCAGCAGTTGGGGGGGCCGGACTGAAGCTTTCTTT. Translation: CASSWGGRTEAFF.

V is TRBV30 and J is TRBJ1-4; a possible D gene is TRBD1 (6 bases). Trimming left V 6 bases short and J 7 bases short, with 15 bases between. CDR1 is GTSNPN, CDR2 SVGIG, per germline (reference sequence). CDR3 size: 13 residues. The CDR3 spells CACSTGPSEKLFF. The CDR3, as DNA: TGTGCCTGCTCGACAGGCCCTTCTGAAAAACTGTTTTTT. The full variable domain, rest sourced from reference TRBV30 and TRBJ1-4, is SQTIHQWPATLVQPVGSPLSLECTVEGTSNPNLYWYRQAAGRGLQLLFYSVGIGQISSEVPQNLSASRPQDRQFILSSKKLLLSDSGFYLCACSTGPSEKLFFGSGTQLSVL.